This T cell receptor (beta chain) came from a study of cytomegalovirus exposure and HLA in healthy donors. Germline lookup yields CDR1 KGHSH and CDR2 LQKENI. This CDR3 has 15 amino acids. Losses at the gene ends were 6 bases for V and 4 bases for J; bases not matched to a gene: 9. PCR used 60 Vbeta primers and 13 Jbeta primers. Profiling relied on immunoSEQ multiplex PCR, and the TCRdb table lists in-frame clones only, not all of them. Of more than 110,000 clones listed, around 82% are singletons. The sample consisted of PBMCs. The receptor's source is a man in his fifties in good health and CMV-seronegative. J is TRBJ1-1 and V is TRBV18; 9 bases are a match to TRBD1. The CDR3 DNA follows: TGTGCCAGCTCGCAGGACAGGGGTCCTATCACTGAAGCTTTCTTT. It encodes CASSQDRGPITEAFF.